This TCR beta chain was sequenced during a study of CD8 T cells in Susac syndrome. The RNA, about 0.45 to 1 ug, was put through reverse transcription using random hexamers. Coverage of TCR beta CDR3 amplification by immunoSEQ multiplex PCR extended to 54 Vbeta and 13 Jbeta. From the immunoSEQ multiplex PCR reads, TCRdb called clonotypes with MiXCR, one entry per CDR3 protein. The table shows some 300,000 distinct CDR3 sequences, with 85% occurring only once. From blood CD8+ and CD4+ T cells, TCR beta sequences were generated. The multiple sclerosis controls were treatment-naive patients affected by stable or active relapsing-remitting disease. Germline V CDR1 and CDR2: MNHNS, SASEGT. V was clipped by 5 bases and J by 0 bases; unmatched bases: 10. The CDR3 runs to 16 residues.

The receptor was derived from a human donor with multiple sclerosis. The rearrangement joins TRBV6-1 to TRBJ2-7; TRBD2 matches at 7 bases. Sequencing was carried out using CD8+ T cells from PBMCs. CDR3 sequence: CASSLYLAESSYEQYF. The CDR3 DNA is TGTGCCAGCAGTCTCTATCTAGCGGAGAGCTCCTACGAGCAGTACTTC.